Below are 31 T cell receptor beta chains sequenced from a single sample in a study of shared clonotypes between healthy human individuals. Sequenced by immunoSEQ multiplex PCR; TCRdb stores in-frame clones only, minus some. The sample has about 1,900,000 clones, around 96% seen once. Naive CD8 cells lacked CD45RO, underwent positive selection for CCR7 and left out terminally differentiated effector memory CD45RA+ cells. Source material: naive CD8+ T cells sorted from blood. The receptor source for this set is a man in his late teens or twenties in good health.

This clone was recorded only once. The rearrangement links TRBV27 to TRBJ2-1; D is perhaps TRBD2 (5 bases). Germline V gives CDR1 MNHEY, CDR2 SMNVEV (reference sequence). V dropped 2 bases and J dropped 7 bases, with 9 bases sitting between them. The CDR3 sequence is 13 residues long. In nucleotides, the CDR3 is TGTGCCAGCAGTTTAACTAGTGGGAATGAGCAGTTCTTC. Encoded protein: CASSLTSGNEQFF.

The rearrangement joins TRBV6-5 to TRBJ2-1, with D maybe TRBD1 (6 bases). Germline V lookup: CDR1 MNHEY, CDR2 SVGAGI. Trimming left V 5 bases short and J 3 bases short, with 11 bases between. The CDR3 runs to 14 residues. CDR3: CASSRGQYYNEQFF. Written as DNA, the CDR3 is TGTGCCAGCAGTCGCGGACAGTACTACAATGAGCAGTTCTTC.

The chain uses TRBV30 and TRBJ2-7, with 7 bases lining up with TRBD2. Looked up from germline, CDR1 is GTSNPN and CDR2 is SVGIG (reference sequence). This CDR3 is 12 amino acids long. V trimming: 5 bases; J trimming: 3 bases; junction bases outside the gene matches: 4. CDR3 sequence (DNA): TGTGCCTGGTACGCGGGGGTCTACGAGCAGTACTTC. Translation: CAWYAGVYEQYF.

This clone has only one observation. The chain recombines TRBV19 with TRBJ1-5; D gene unclear. V was clipped by 0 bases and J by 7 bases, with 10 bases between them. The CDR3 has 14 residues. The germline CDR1 and CDR2 sequences are LNHDA and SQIVND (reference sequence). CDR3 loop: CASSIDQEYQPQHF. DNA for the CDR3: TGTGCCAGTAGTATAGATCAGGAGTACCAGCCCCAGCATTTT.

This chain uses TRBV9 with TRBJ2-5; the D is unclear. CDR3 length equals 13 residues. Per germline, CDR1 SGDLS and CDR2 YYNGEE. Trimming took 0 bases from V and 0 from J, leaving 3 bases between them. The CDR3 is CASSVAHQETQYF. CDR3 DNA sequence: TGTGCCAGCAGCGTAGCCCACCAAGAGACCCAGTACTTC.

V gene TRBV7-9 combines with J gene TRBJ2-5, with D possibly TRBD1 on 5 matching bases. The CDR3 covers 14 residues. Between the trimmed V and J ends, which lost 5 bases and 4 bases, there was a span of 14 bases. Germline V lookup: CDR1 SEHNR, CDR2 FQNEAQ (reference sequence). The CDR3 here is CASSRQTSRETQYF. CDR3 in DNA: TGTGCCAGCAGCAGACAGACGTCCCGAGAGACCCAGTACTTC.

V gene TRBV10-3 combines with J gene TRBJ1-1; D gene unclear. From germline, CDR1 is ENHRY and CDR2 SYGVKD. The V end lost 0 bases, the J end lost 0 bases, and 8 bases lay between the germline ends. CDR3 length: 15 residues. CDR3 coding DNA: TGTGCCATCAGTGAGTCGCCAGGCTTGAACACTGAAGCTTTCTTT. Encoded protein: CAISESPGLNTEAFF.

The rearrangement joins TRBV25-1 to TRBJ2-3; D assignment may be TRBD1 or TRBD2 (5 bases each). Germline CDR1 reads MGHDK; CDR2 reads SYGVNS. This CDR3 is 16 amino acids long. V was shortened by 2 bases and J by 2 bases, with 14 bases between the two germline ends. CDR3 amino acids: CASSEIGMGVTDTQYF. CDR3 bases: TGTGCCAGCAGTGAAATCGGGATGGGGGTCACAGATACGCAGTATTTT.

The chain is built from TRBV30 and TRBJ1-2; 10 bases are a match to TRBD1. Germline CDR1 is GTSNPN and CDR2 is SVGIG (reference sequence). This CDR3 spans 12 amino acids. J was trimmed by 4 bases and V by 8 bases; bases with no gene match: 4. For the CDR3, the DNA is TGTGCCAGCCGGGACAGGGGCTATGGCTACACCTTC. This encodes CASRDRGYGYTF. Full variable domain (missing parts from reference TRBV30 and TRBJ1-2): SQTIHQWPATLVQPVGSPLSLECTVEGTSNPNLYWYRQAAGRGLQLLFYSVGIGQISSEVPQNLSASRPQDRQFILSSKKLLLSDSGFYLCASRDRGYGYTFGSGTRLTVV.

The V call is TRBV13, the J call TRBJ2-7; D not certain. The CDR3 totals 12 residues. The V end was cut by 8 bases, the J end by 6 bases, with 14 bases between. The germline V gene encodes CDR1 PRHDT and CDR2 FYEKMQ (reference sequence). In DNA form, the CDR3 reads TGTGCCAGCGGAGTCTCATCGGGCGAGCAGTACTTC. Translation: CASGVSSGEQYF.

This chain joins TRBV5-1 and TRBJ2-1; 8 bases are shared with TRBD1. CDR3 size: 15 residues. The ends lost 0 bases at V and 5 bases at J; junction bases unmatched: 4. The germline CDR1 and CDR2 sequences are SGHRS and YFSETQ. The CDR3 nucleotides are TGCGCCAGCAGCTTGGTGACAGGGGAACACAATGAGCAGTTCTTC. Its translation is CASSLVTGEHNEQFF.

The chain carries TRBV27 and TRBJ2-3; either TRBD1 or TRBD2 may supply D (5 bases each). Between the trimmed V and J ends, which lost 4 bases and 5 bases, there was a span of 16 bases. Germline V lookup: CDR1 MNHEY, CDR2 SMNVEV (reference sequence). There are 15 residues in the CDR3. The CDR3 sequence: CASSSLGTGRDTQYF. DNA for the CDR3: TGTGCCAGCAGTTCTCTTGGGACCGGAAGAGATACGCAGTATTTT.

For the CDR3, the DNA is TGTGCCAGCAGCTCCGGCGGACAGGGGGTCTACGAGCAGTACTTC. Residues: CASSSGGQGVYEQYF. The chain is built from TRBV7-9 and TRBJ2-7; 10 bases line up with TRBD1. Germline CDR1 reads SEHNR; CDR2 reads FQNEAQ (reference sequence). V dropped 4 bases and J dropped 3; count of bases not matched to a gene: 6. The CDR3 is made up of 15 amino acids.

The CDR3 loop reads CASSEGLNYGYTF. In DNA, the CDR3 is TGTGCCAGCAGCGAAGGCCTGAACTATGGCTACACCTTC. The genes are TRBV14 and TRBJ1-2; D uncertain. Trimming stripped 5 bases from V and 2 bases from J, with 9 bases between. CDR3 length equals 13 residues. CDR1 is SGHDN and CDR2 is FVKESK in the germline V gene.

This chain connects TRBV19 to TRBJ1-2; 8 nucleotides match TRBD1. Losses at the gene ends were 5 bases for V and 4 bases for J; bases not matched to a gene: 6. The germline V gene has CDR1 LNHDA and CDR2 SQIVND (reference sequence). CDR3 length: 14 amino acids. Written as DNA, the CDR3 is TGTGCCAGTAGTCGCCGACAGGGGACCTATGGCTACACCTTC. Protein: CASSRRQGTYGYTF.

The table lists this clone with a count of one. The chain uses TRBV4-1 and TRBJ2-7; 9 positions agree with TRBD1. From germline, CDR1 is MGHRA and CDR2 YSYEKL. V trimming: 2 bases; J trimming: 3 bases; junction bases outside the gene matches: 5. The CDR3 sequence is 15 residues long. The CDR3 sequence: CASSQSGTGNYEQYF. The CDR3 DNA reads TGCGCCAGCAGCCAATCGGGGACAGGGAACTACGAGCAGTACTTC.

The chain carries TRBV19 and TRBJ2-1, with 8 positions matching TRBD2. Germline V gene sequence: CDR1 LNHDA, CDR2 SQIVND (reference sequence). The CDR3 runs 15 residues. V gave up 0 bases and J gave up 3 bases; unmatched junction bases: 1. The CDR3 sequence: CASSIEAGVYNEQFF. DNA for the CDR3: TGTGCCAGTAGTATAGAAGCGGGGGTCTACAATGAGCAGTTCTTC.

J is TRBJ1-1 and V is TRBV9, with TRBD1 as a possible D gene (5 bases). The CDR3 is made up of 15 amino acids. The V and J ends lost 0 bases and 4 bases respectively, with 13 bases between them. Per germline, CDR1 SGDLS and CDR2 YYNGEE. CDR3 sequence (DNA): TGTGCCAGCAGCGTAGAGGAGACAGTGGCCACTGAAGCTTTCTTT. Protein product: CASSVEETVATEAFF.

CDR3 sequence: CASSAQGNLSPLHF. Written as DNA, the CDR3 is TGTGCCAGCAGCGCACAGGGTAATCTGTCACCCCTCCACTTT. The chain is built from TRBV9 and TRBJ1-6, with D tentatively TRBD1 (6 bases). Trimming removed 3 bases at V and 10 bases at J, with 14 bases between. Germline CDR1 is SGDLS and CDR2 is YYNGEE. This CDR3 is built from 14 residues. The full variable domain, its missing parts supplied by reference TRBV9 and TRBJ1-6, is DSGVTQTPKHLITATGQRVTLRCSPRSGDLSVYWYQQSLDQGLQFLIQYYNGEERAKGNILERFSAQQFPDLHSELNLSSLELGDSALYFCASSAQGNLSPLHFGNGTRLTVT.

In DNA form, the CDR3 reads TGTGCCAGCAGCCCCGGACTGGGGAATTACGAGCAGTACTTC. Residues: CASSPGLGNYEQYF. This chain uses TRBV7-3 with TRBJ2-7, with a weak D call TRBD2 (5 bases). Germline CDR1 is SGHTA and CDR2 is FQGTGA. The V and J ends lost 5 bases and 4 bases respectively, with 15 bases between them. The CDR3 covers 14 residues.

This chain links TRBV19 with TRBJ2-3; D is undetermined. The CDR3 runs 17 residues. Trimming took off 0 bases at V and 4 bases at J, with 17 bases between the two ends. Germline CDR1 LNHDA, CDR2 SQIVND (reference sequence). This chain's CDR3 is CASSIDPGSEAADTQYF. CDR3 sequence (DNA): TGTGCCAGTAGTATAGATCCGGGCTCAGAGGCCGCAGATACGCAGTATTTT. Combining the CDR3 with reference TRBV19 and TRBJ2-3 gives the whole variable domain DGGITQSPKYLFRKEGQNVTLSCEQNLNHDAMYWYRQDPGQGLRLIYYSQIVNDFQKGDIAEGYSVSREKKESFPLTVTSAQKNPTAFYLCASSIDPGSEAADTQYFGPGTRLTVL.

The chain couples TRBV14 to TRBJ2-2; D may be TRBD2 (6 bases). The V gene's germline CDR1 is SGHDN and CDR2 FVKESK. V lost 5 bases, J lost 4 bases, and 14 bases lay in between. This CDR3 contains 15 residues. CDR3 DNA: TGTGCCAGCAGCTTACCGGGACTCCTCACCGGGGAGCTGTTTTTT. Its protein is CASSLPGLLTGELFF.

The chain recombines TRBV5-1 with TRBJ1-2; 8 bases match TRBD1. V shed 7 bases, J shed 4 bases, and the junction held 12 bases outside the gene matches. The CDR3 length is 15 residues. Per the germline V gene, CDR1 is SGHRS and CDR2 is YFSETQ. This chain's CDR3 is CASGLLTGESYGYTF. As DNA, the CDR3 is TGCGCCAGCGGTCTATTGACAGGGGAGAGCTATGGCTACACCTTC.

The rearrangement joins TRBV6-5 to TRBJ2-7; D is unresolved. CDR1 MNHEY and CDR2 SVGAGI come from the germline V gene. CDR3 size: 16 residues. Trimming cost V 4 bases and J 2 bases, with 18 bases left between them. The CDR3 loop is CASSSMVGSVTYEQYF. In DNA form, the CDR3 reads TGTGCCAGCAGTTCCATGGTAGGGTCCGTTACCTACGAGCAGTACTTC.

The genes are TRBV10-3 and TRBJ2-1; D gene unclear. The CDR3 consists of 15 residues. Trimming cost V 3 bases and J 0 bases, with 9 bases left between them. Germline CDR1 reads ENHRY; CDR2 reads SYGVKD. For the CDR3, the DNA is TGTGCCATCAGTGAAGATCCCAGCTCCTACAATGAGCAGTTCTTC. Translated: CAISEDPSSYNEQFF.

Only a few counts were recorded for this clone. The same CDR3 can be traced to other DNA sequences in this sample. The chain combines TRBV7-9 with TRBJ1-5, with unresolved D. The CDR3 runs 13 residues. V lost 1 base to trimming and J lost 6 bases, with 7 bases between them. The germline V gene has CDR1 SEHNR and CDR2 FQNEAQ (reference sequence). The CDR3 DNA is TGTGCCAGCAGCTTAGGAGGGAGTCAGCCCCAGCATTTT. Encoded protein: CASSLGGSQPQHF.

The J gene is TRBJ1-2, the V gene TRBV5-6, with no clear D. V lost 0 bases to trimming and J lost 4 bases, with 7 bases between them. The germline V gene encodes CDR1 SGHDT and CDR2 YYEEEE. The CDR3 sequence is 13 residues long. DNA for the CDR3: TGTGCCAGCAGCTTGGACGGATCCTATGGCTACACCTTC. Its translation is CASSLDGSYGYTF. Supplemented by reference TRBV5-6 and TRBJ1-2, the full variable domain reads DAGVTQSPTHLIKTRGQQVTLRCSPKSGHDTVSWYQQALGQGPQFIFQYYEEEERQRGNFPDRFSGHQFPNYSSELNVNALLLGDSALYLCASSLDGSYGYTFGSGTRLTVV.

This clone has only one observation. V is TRBV6-5 and J is TRBJ2-7; TRBD1 aligns across 9 bases. V trimming: 0 bases; J trimming: 5 bases; junction bases outside the gene matches: 8. Germline-derived CDR1 and CDR2 are MNHEY and SVGAGI. The CDR3 extends over 16 amino acids. The CDR3 is CASSYSENRGLNEQYF. The CDR3 DNA follows: TGTGCCAGCAGTTACTCTGAGAACAGGGGGCTAAACGAGCAGTACTTC.

J is TRBJ2-7 and V is TRBV10-3, with TRBD2 identical over 14 bases. V gave up 4 bases and J gave up 5 bases; unmatched junction bases: 1. Germline CDR1 ENHRY, CDR2 SYGVKD. This CDR3 spans 14 amino acids. CDR3 protein: CAISVGLAGDEQYF. The CDR3, as DNA: TGTGCCATCAGTGTGGGACTAGCGGGAGACGAGCAGTACTTC.

The rearrangement joins TRBV9 to TRBJ2-3; TRBD2 agrees at 9 bases. Trimming at V came to 2 bases and at J to 4 bases, leaving 5 bases not matched to a gene. The CDR3 sequence is 15 residues long. Germline lookup yields CDR1 SGDLS and CDR2 YYNGEE. CDR3 sequence reads: CASSVSGGVADTQYF. The CDR3 DNA is TGTGCCAGCAGCGTTAGCGGGGGTGTAGCAGATACGCAGTATTTT.

This clone was seen once. The genes are TRBV7-2 and TRBJ2-2, with D perhaps TRBD1 or TRBD2 (6 bases each). Germline lookup yields CDR1 SGHTA and CDR2 FQGNSA. The CDR3 is made up of 14 amino acids. The germline V and J ends were trimmed by 6 bases and 3 bases, with 11 bases remaining between them. The CDR3 DNA is TGTGCCAGCAGTTCGGGGGCATACACCGGGGAGCTGTTTTTT. It translates to CASSSGAYTGELFF.